This T cell receptor (beta chain) was observed in a study of blood T cell repertoires in COVID-19. Study-wide background: Samples representing acute and convalescent COVID-19 were sourced from the United States, Italy and Spain. T cells, B-cell-depleted T cells, or PBMCs provided the cDNA or gDNA that served as material.

V lost 0 bases and J 3 bases, leaving 11 bases between the germline ends. CDR1 is LGHNA, CDR2 YSLEER, per germline. The CDR3 is 15 amino acids. Under the authors' procedure: Estimation of nucleated cell counts was performed using reference gene primer amplification. The protocol was immunoSEQ multiplex PCR, while the TCRdb copy is restricted to in-frame clones and leaves out a portion. Clone size and the V and J calls come from that table; the DNA yielded D and trimming. This table has fewer than 350,000 clones, about 90% appearing once. Source material: peripheral blood. The chain employs TRBV4-3 and TRBJ1-2; D is uncertain. This TCR was recovered from a woman between 45 and 65 years old who had recovered from COVID-19. CDR3 loop: CASSQESGVYYGYTF. In DNA, the CDR3 is TGCGCCAGCAGCCAAGAATCCGGGGTCTACTATGGCTACACCTTC.